This T cell receptor beta chain was identified during a study of blood T cells in healthy people across ages. Study outcomes and limitations: Strongly correlated with naive T cell percentage was TCR beta diversity.

It was with a sample-barcoded 5' primer and a J-beta primer mix that a second PCR of about 7 to 12 cycles was run. TCRdb reprocessed the 5' RACE reads via MiXCR and lists one record per CDR3 protein. In the table there are more than 600,000 distinct CDR3 sequences, more than 20% of which are singletons. The donors, all healthy, were Caucasians living in Russia, aged about 6 to 90. A note on this clonotype: Antigen: not known.

The CDR3 consists of 16 residues. CDR1 is SEHNR, CDR2 FQNEAQ, per germline (reference sequence). The ends lost 4 bases at V and 4 bases at J; junction bases unmatched: 9. These data were also reused for a study on T cells of mothers and their children.

Source material: blood. The genes are TRBV7-9 and TRBJ2-1; TRBD2 matches at 8 bases. The receptor comes from a boy aged 10-17 years in good health. The CDR3: CASSWRTGGPYNEQFF. The CDR3 DNA sequence: TGTGCCAGCAGCTGGCGAACGGGGGGGCCGTACAATGAGCAGTTCTTC. Supplemented by reference TRBV7-9 and TRBJ2-1, the full variable domain reads DTGVSQNPRHKITKRGQNVTFRCDPISEHNRLYWYRQTLGQGPEFLTYFQNEAQLEKSRLLSDRFSAERPKGSFSTLEIQRTEQGDSAMYLCASSWRTGGPYNEQFFGPGTRLTVL.